Each of the 16 T cell receptor beta chains below was sequenced from the same sample in a study of cytomegalovirus exposure and HLA in healthy donors. Sequencing was performed with immunoSEQ multiplex PCR; in TCRdb, only in-frame clones are kept and a portion is missing. This table has around 190,000 clones, around nine tenths appearing once. The specimen sequenced was PBMCs. The receptors derive from a young man in good health and CMV-seropositive.

V and J are TRBV4-1 and TRBJ1-6; D unresolved. V lost 3 bases, J lost 2 bases, and 14 bases lay in between. The CDR3 is 17 residues long. From germline, CDR1 is MGHRA and CDR2 YSYEKL. Here the CDR3 reads CASSHTRAVTYNSPLHF. The CDR3, as DNA: TGCGCCAGCAGCCATACTCGGGCCGTAACCTATAATTCACCCCTCCACTTT.

This chain connects TRBV5-1 to TRBJ1-4; TRBD1 is a possible D gene (6 bases). The CDR3 has 15 amino acids. From germline, CDR1 is SGHRS and CDR2 YFSETQ. Trimming stripped 4 bases from V and 8 bases from J, with 18 bases between. CDR3 region: CASSPTQGRGEKLFF. The CDR3 nucleotides read TGCGCCAGCAGCCCTACTCAGGGGAGGGGGGAAAAACTGTTTTTT.

This clone was observed many times. The chain is built from TRBV28 and TRBJ2-3; TRBD1 or TRBD2 may be the D gene (6 bases each). Trimming pared 1 base from V and 4 bases from J, leaving 9 bases between. The germline CDR1 and CDR2 sequences are MDHEN and SYDVKM. The CDR3 has 14 residues. The CDR3: CASSLFGGADTQYF. CDR3 DNA: TGTGCCAGCAGTTTATTCGGGGGCGCAGATACGCAGTATTTT.

The V gene is TRBV5-6, the J gene TRBJ2-1; D gene ambiguous. V was cut by 2 bases and J by 7 bases, with 13 bases left in between. This CDR3 spans 14 amino acids. Looked up from germline, CDR1 is SGHDT and CDR2 is YYEEEE. The CDR3 here is CASSFELQLNEQFF. In DNA form, the CDR3 reads TGTGCCAGCAGCTTCGAATTACAGCTGAATGAGCAGTTCTTC.

This rearrangement joins TRBV4-1 to TRBJ1-5; the D is unclear. V was cut by 1 base and J by 2 bases, with 21 bases left in between. The CDR3 length is 19 residues. Germline lookup yields CDR1 MGHRA and CDR2 YSYEKL. This chain's CDR3 is CASSQGPYIQATRNQPQHF. As DNA, the CDR3 is TGCGCCAGCAGCCAAGGTCCGTATATCCAGGCAACCCGCAATCAGCCCCAGCATTTT.

The chain couples TRBV19 to TRBJ1-5; D unclear. Germline values: CDR1 LNHDA, CDR2 SQIVND (reference sequence). The length of the CDR3 is 18 residues. Trimming stripped 0 bases from V and 3 bases from J, with 18 bases between. CDR3 region: CASSIDYASIGFNQPQHF. CDR3 nucleotide sequence: TGTGCCAGTAGTATAGACTACGCCTCTATCGGCTTCAATCAGCCCCAGCATTTT.

This chain uses TRBV5-1 with TRBJ2-7, with 7 nucleotides matching TRBD2. The CDR3 has 15 amino acids. The germline CDR1 and CDR2 sequences are SGHRS and YFSETQ. The J segment lost 0 bases and the V segment lost 0 bases, leaving 3 bases of the junction unmatched. CDR3 amino acids: CASSLGGGSSYEQYF. DNA for the CDR3: TGCGCCAGCAGCTTGGGGGGCGGGAGCTCCTACGAGCAGTACTTC. Full variable domain (missing parts from reference TRBV5-1 and TRBJ2-7): KAGVTQTPRYLIKTRGQQVTLSCSPISGHRSVSWYQQTPGQGLQFLFEYFSETQRNKGNFPGRFSGRQFSNSRSEMNVSTLELGDSALYLCASSLGGGSSYEQYFGPGTRLTVT.

Note on this clone: The junction departs from germline at one end; a sequencing error may be responsible. V gene TRBV18 combines with J gene TRBJ1-1; D is undetermined. Germline V lookup: CDR1 KGHSH, CDR2 LQKENI. The CDR3 loop spans 13 amino acids. The DNA for the CDR3 is TGTGCCAGTCAAGAGAGGCAGAACGCTGAAGCTTTCTTT. This gives the protein CASQERQNAEAFF.

This sequence joins TRBV30 and TRBJ1-1, with a weak D call TRBD1 (6 bases). Trimming took 3 bases from V and 0 from J, leaving 8 bases between them. CDR3 size: 13 residues. Germline CDR1 reads GTSNPN; CDR2 reads SVGIG (reference sequence). CDR3 in DNA: TGTGCCTGGAGACAGGGTTTGAACACTGAAGCTTTCTTT. This gives the protein CAWRQGLNTEAFF.

The chain links TRBV6-5 to TRBJ2-2; D unresolved. The CDR3 extends over 16 amino acids. In germline, CDR1 is MNHEY, CDR2 SVGAGI. Trimming left V 2 bases short and J 0 bases short, with 10 bases between. CDR3 bases: TGTGCCAGCAGTTACCCAGGATTCGCGAACACCGGGGAGCTGTTTTTT. Amino acids: CASSYPGFANTGELFF.

The chain joins TRBV4-2 to TRBJ1-5; D is ambiguous. This CDR3 contains 15 residues. Looked up from germline, CDR1 is LGHNA and CDR2 is YNFKEQ. V shed 0 bases and J shed 7 bases, with 13 bases lying between them. CDR3: CASSQDWSGGQPQHF. The CDR3 coding sequence is TGTGCCAGCAGCCAAGATTGGTCAGGAGGACAGCCCCAGCATTTT.

This clone was detected only a few times. V and J are TRBV7-3 and TRBJ2-2; D possibly uses TRBD1 or TRBD2 (5 bases each). The V gene's germline CDR1 is SGHTA and CDR2 FQGTGA. This CDR3 contains 14 residues. The V end was cut by 4 bases, the J end by 6 bases, with 12 bases between. The CDR3 DNA is TGTGCCAGCAGCTCCTACCGGGACGCCGGGGAGCTGTTTTTT. Protein sequence: CASSSYRDAGELFF.

V usage is TRBV28 and J usage is TRBJ2-1; the D is unclear. CDR3 size: 11 residues. V gave up 4 bases and J gave up 3 bases, with 1 base separating them. CDR1 is MDHEN and CDR2 is SYDVKM in the germline V gene. The CDR3 loop is CASSYYNEQFF. The CDR3 DNA reads TGTGCCAGCAGTTACTACAATGAGCAGTTCTTC.

The gene calls are TRBV6-5 and TRBJ2-1; D gene unclear. The CDR3 runs 13 residues. Trimming removed 7 bases at V and 0 bases at J, with 7 bases between. Germline V gives CDR1 MNHEY, CDR2 SVGAGI. The CDR3, as DNA: TGTGCCAGCAAAGGGCGCTCCTACAATGAGCAGTTCTTC. It codes for CASKGRSYNEQFF.

V usage is TRBV7-2 and J usage is TRBJ1-6; D is unclear. The germline V gene has CDR1 SGHTA and CDR2 FQGNSA. CDR3 length equals 15 residues. V gave up 3 bases and J gave up 6 bases, with 12 bases separating them. The CDR3 sequence is CASSFDPAGNSPLHF. CDR3 nucleotide sequence: TGTGCCAGCAGCTTTGACCCGGCGGGTAATTCACCCCTCCACTTT.

Many counts were recorded for this clone. The rearrangement uses TRBV6-1 and TRBJ1-1; maybe TRBD1 (5 bases). Looked up from germline, CDR1 is MNHNS and CDR2 is SASEGT. Trimming shortened V by 10 bases and J by 8 bases, and 11 bases separated the two germline ends. The CDR3 is 10 residues long. The CDR3 loop is CAIDSGEAFF. The CDR3 DNA sequence: TGTGCCATTGACAGCGGGGAAGCTTTCTTT.